This entry lists 11 T cell receptor beta chains sequenced from one sample in a study of T cell repertoires in cytomegalovirus infection. No antigen is known for these receptors. TCRdb ran MiXCR on the reads and lists one entry per CDR3 protein. The sample records hundreds of thousands of distinct CDR3 sequences, approximately 33% being singletons. Sequenced here: cultured PBMCs, sampled from culture after CMV antigen stimulation. The origin of the receptors is a human donor in good health (CMV status not recorded). Some clones in this sample may be carry-over from other donors' samples.

This clonotype turned up a few times. The chain uses TRBV10-3 and TRBJ2-7; TRBD1 matches 8 bases. Looked up from germline, CDR1 is ENHRY and CDR2 is SYGVKD. The CDR3 consists of 15 residues. J gave up 7 bases and V 6 bases, and 14 bases lay outside the gene matches. The CDR3 bases are TGTGCCATCAGGTCCCAGGGGGCCACGCCTGGGGAGCAGTACTTC. Translating it yields CAIRSQGATPGEQYF.

The chain recombines TRBV20-1 with TRBJ2-3; TRBD2 aligns across 11 bases. V shed 2 bases and J 8 bases; nucleotides not matched to a gene: 6. The CDR3 runs to 14 residues. Germline CDR1 reads DFQATT; CDR2 reads SNEGSKA (reference sequence). CDR3 sequence reads: CSARLAGGSSTQYF. The CDR3 bases are TGCAGTGCTAGACTAGCGGGGGGCTCGTCTACGCAGTATTTT.

The gene calls are TRBV4-1 and TRBJ2-3, with 13 bases identical to TRBD2. Germline V gene lookup returns CDR1 MGHRA and CDR2 YSYEKL. This CDR3 comprises 18 residues. Unmatched junction bases numbered 7, after V lost 0 bases and J lost 4 bases. CDR3 region: CASSQDASGLAGADTQYF. DNA for the CDR3: TGCGCCAGCAGCCAAGATGCTTCAGGACTAGCGGGAGCAGATACGCAGTATTTT.

This clonotype was counted between two and nine times. The chain recombines TRBV19 with TRBJ1-5; the D gene is possibly TRBD1 (5 bases). Germline CDR1 reads LNHDA; CDR2 reads SQIVND (reference sequence). The CDR3 is 15 amino acids. Trimming removed 6 bases from V and 6 bases from J, with 18 bases in between. In DNA form, the CDR3 reads TGTGCCAGTAGATTTATAGGGGACGGCGGTCAGCCCCAGCATTTT. Translating gives CASRFIGDGGQPQHF.

Only a few counts were recorded for this clonotype. The chain links TRBV7-2 to TRBJ2-5; perhaps D is TRBD1 or TRBD2 (5 bases each). Germline values: CDR1 SGHTA, CDR2 FQGNSA. V lost 5 bases and J lost 1, with 17 bases in between. The CDR3 sequence is 16 residues long. The CDR3 DNA reads TGTGCCAGCAGCCTTGGGGGAACGGGAACCCAAGAGACCCAGTACTTC. This codes for CASSLGGTGTQETQYF.

The chain carries TRBV20-1 and TRBJ1-2; a weak D match, TRBD1 (5 bases). The CDR3 is 15 residues long. Deletions cut 0 bases from V and 2 bases from J, with 13 bases between. Germline CDR1 reads DFQATT; CDR2 reads SNEGSKA (reference sequence). The chain's CDR3 is CSARDPGHLNYGYTF. The CDR3 DNA sequence: TGCAGTGCTAGAGACCCCGGACACCTAAACTATGGCTACACCTTC.

The rearrangement joins TRBV6-1 to TRBJ2-7; D gene ambiguous. Germline V lookup: CDR1 MNHNS, CDR2 SASEGT. The CDR3 is 13 amino acids. V was pared by 2 bases and J by 6 bases, with 11 bases between. CDR3 nucleotide sequence: TGTGCCAGCAGTGAATGGGCTGCCAGCGAGCAGTACTTC. Translation gives CASSEWAASEQYF.

This clonotype was detected a few times. The chain uses TRBV7-2 and TRBJ2-3; 11 bases fit TRBD2. V shed 6 bases and J 6 bases; nucleotides not matched to a gene: 5. Per the germline V gene, CDR1 is SGHTA and CDR2 is FQGNSA. The CDR3 is 14 amino acids. The DNA of the CDR3 is TGTGCCAGCAGTTTTAGCGGGGGGGCCGATACGCAGTATTTT. Protein: CASSFSGGADTQYF.

The chain joins TRBV29-1 to TRBJ1-2; 8 bases fit TRBD1. There are 16 residues in the CDR3. Per the germline V gene, CDR1 is SQVTM and CDR2 is ANQGSEA. V shed 7 bases, J shed 2 bases, and the junction held 15 bases outside the gene matches. The CDR3: CSADGTGATPNYGYTF. In DNA form, the CDR3 reads TGCAGCGCTGACGGGACAGGAGCTACTCCCAACTATGGCTACACCTTC.

The V and J genes are TRBV7-2 and TRBJ2-5; TRBD1 is a possible D gene (6 bases). This CDR3 has 14 residues. Per germline, CDR1 SGHTA and CDR2 FQGNSA. With 5 bases removed from V and 4 bases from J, the gap between germline ends came to 14 bases. For the CDR3, the DNA is TGTGCCAGCAGCGAAAATGTAGGGGGAGAGACCCAGTACTTC. It encodes CASSENVGGETQYF.

Many counts were recorded for this clonotype. The chain joins TRBV7-2 to TRBJ2-5; the D gene is possibly TRBD2 (6 bases). The length of the CDR3 is 13 residues. CDR1 SGHTA and CDR2 FQGNSA come from the germline V gene. Between the trimmed V and J ends, which lost 5 bases and 5 bases, there was a span of 12 bases. The CDR3 region is CASSPQGGETQYF. The CDR3 DNA follows: TGTGCCAGCAGCCCCCAAGGAGGGGAGACCCAGTACTTC.